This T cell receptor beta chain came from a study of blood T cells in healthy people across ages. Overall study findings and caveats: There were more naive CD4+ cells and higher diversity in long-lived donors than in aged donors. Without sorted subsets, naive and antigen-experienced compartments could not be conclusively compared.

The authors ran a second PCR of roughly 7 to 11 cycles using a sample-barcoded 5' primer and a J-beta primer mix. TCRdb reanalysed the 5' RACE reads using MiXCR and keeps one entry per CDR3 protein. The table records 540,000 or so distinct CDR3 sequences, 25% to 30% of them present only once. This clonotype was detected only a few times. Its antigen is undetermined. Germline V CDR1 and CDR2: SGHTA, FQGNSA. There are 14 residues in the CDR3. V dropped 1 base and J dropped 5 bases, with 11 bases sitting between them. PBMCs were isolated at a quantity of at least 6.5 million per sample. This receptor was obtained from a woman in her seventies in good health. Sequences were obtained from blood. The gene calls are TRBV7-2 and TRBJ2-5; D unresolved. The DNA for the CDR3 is TGTGCCAGCAGCTTAGTCCCCCAACGGGAGACCCAGTACTTC. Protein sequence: CASSLVPQRETQYF.